This T cell receptor (beta chain) came from a study of neurological immune-mediated disorders. The overall study: Of around 35 multiple sclerosis patients, some 31 were relapsing-remitting and 3 secondary progressive.

The authors produced cDNA by 5'RACE using 10-nucleotide random UMIs. MiXCR, applied by TCRdb to the 5' RACE reads, yields one record per CDR3 protein. The sample holds roughly 66,000 distinct CDR3 sequences, about 5.1% seen once. Unsorted libraries were derived from 2 million PBMCs stored at -80 C. The CDR3 runs to 15 residues. The ends were cut back, 2 bases at V and 5 bases at J, with 15 bases in the middle. From germline, CDR1 is MGHDK and CDR2 SYGVNS. At least ten counts were recorded for this clonotype. Sequencing was performed on PBMCs. The genes are TRBV25-1 and TRBJ2-5, with D unresolved. The receptor was isolated from a woman between 65 and 79 years old with multiple sclerosis. The CDR3, as DNA: TGTGCCAGCAGTGAACACCGAACCAAGGCGGAGACCCAGTACTTC. It translates to CASSEHRTKAETQYF.